These T cell receptor beta chains were read from a single sample in a study of T cells in Graves' hyperthyroidism and ophthalmopathy. TCRdb ran MiXCR on the multiplex PCR reads and lists one entry per CDR3 protein. The sample has hundreds of thousands of distinct CDR3 sequences, 40% to 55% seen once. What was sequenced was peripheral blood or thyroid tissue (not recorded which). Receptors originate from an adult man with Graves' disease, either hyperthyroidism or ophthalmopathy (not recorded which). Each CDR3 is given with its conserved first and last residue. Each record gives: J gene, V gene, D gene, clone size, CDR3 DNA, CDR3 protein. D genes are given only for firm matches. Only some rows state a clone size, as once, few, many or a class for expanded clones.

>TRBJ1-5|TRBV9|TRBD1|few
TGTGCCAGCAGCGTAGGGCCGGGACAGGGGGCTTTAATGGAGCCCCAGCATTTT
CASSVGPGQGALMEPQHF
>TRBJ1-1|TRBV20-1|.|many
TGCAGTGCTAGAGTAGGGGGCACTGAAGCTTTCTTT
CSARVGGTEAFF
>TRBJ1-5|TRBV5-5|.|.
TGTGCCAGCAGCTTAGACCGTCAGCAGACCCAGCATTTT
CASSLDRQQTQHF
>TRBJ1-1|TRBV7-9|.|.
TGTGCCAGTAGCCCAGGACCAGGAAGCACTGAAGCTTTCTTT
CASSPGPGSTEAFF
>TRBJ1-3|TRBV2|TRBD1|.
TGTGCCAGCAGTCTCAGGACAGGCAGCTACTCTGGAAACACCATATATTTT
CASSLRTGSYSGNTIYF
>TRBJ1-2|TRBV15|.|.
TGTGCCACCAGCAGTCTGGGACAAACCGGCTACACCTTC
CATSSLGQTGYTF
>TRBJ1-2|TRBV9|TRBD1|.
TGTGCCAGCAGCCGGGACAGGGTGAGGGGCTACACCTTC
CASSRDRVRGYTF
>TRBJ1-1|TRBV5-1|TRBD1|.
TGCGCCAGCAGCTCGCCGACAGGGAGGAGCACTGAAGCTTTCTTT
CASSSPTGRSTEAFF
>TRBJ2-5|TRBV7-3|TRBD2|.
TGTGCCAGCAGCTTAAGCGGGAGGATTACCGGGGTTGAGACCCAGTACTTC
CASSLSGRITGVETQYF
>TRBJ2-5|TRBV4-3|.|.
TGCGCCAGCAGCCAAGCATATCCCGAGACCCAGTACTTC
CASSQAYPETQYF
>TRBJ2-2|TRBV20-1|.|once
TGCAGTGCCGCGGACAGAGACACCGGGGAGCTGTTTTTT
CSAADRDTGELFF
>TRBJ1-6|TRBV15|.|many
TGTGCCACCAGCAGAGTGGGGGCCCCTTCACCCCTCCACTTT
CATSRVGAPSPLHF
>TRBJ1-3|TRBV12-3/TRBV12-4|.|many
TGTGCCAGCAGTTTCCGGGCCTCCTCTGGAAACACCATATATTTT
CASSFRASSGNTIYF
>TRBJ2-7|TRBV20-1|.|.
TGCAGTGCTAAATCCGGGGAGGTTCCCTCTTACGAGCAGTACTTC
CSAKSGEVPSYEQYF
>TRBJ1-5|TRBV7-9|.|few
TGTGCCAGCAGCTTAGGCAGCGCGGGGGGCAGGGGCAATCAGCCCCAGCATTTT
CASSLGSAGGRGNQPQHF
>TRBJ1-2|TRBV2|TRBD1|once
TGTGCCAGCAGTCCCGCCGGGACAGGGCATGGCTACACCTTC
CASSPAGTGHGYTF
>TRBJ1-3|TRBV7-9|.|.
TGTGCCAGCAGCGCAACAGGGTTTGGAAACACCATATATTTT
CASSATGFGNTIYF
>TRBJ1-6|TRBV2|TRBD1|few
TGTGCCAGCAGTACCAGGGGGCCCAATTCACCCCTCCACTTT
CASSTRGPNSPLHF
>TRBJ1-1|TRBV10-3|.|many
TGTGCCATCAGTGAGACAGGTGATTTCCCTGAAGCTTTCTTT
CAISETGDFPEAFF
>TRBJ1-2|TRBV2|TRBD1|.
TGTGCCAGCAGCATGAAAGGGGGCAAAGGCTACACCTTC
CASSMKGGKGYTF
>TRBJ1-6|TRBV25-1|.|.
TGTGCCAGCACCCGCTACGGCCCCTATAATTCACCCCTCCACTTT
CASTRYGPYNSPLHF
>TRBJ1-4|TRBV5-1|.|.
TGTGCCAGCAGACCCGCCGGGACCGCGAATGAAAAACTGTTTTTT
CASRPAGTANEKLFF
>TRBJ1-5|TRBV7-8|TRBD1|many
TGTGCCAGCAGCCCAGGACAGGTGTATAGCAATCAGCCCCAGCATTTT
CASSPGQVYSNQPQHF
>TRBJ1-2|TRBV7-9|TRBD1|many
TGTGCCAGCAGCGAGACAGGGGATGGCTACACCTTC
CASSETGDGYTF
>TRBJ1-2|TRBV20-1|TRBD1|.
TGCAGTGCTTTACAGGGGGCAGGACGTGGCTACACCTTC
CSALQGAGRGYTF
>TRBJ2-7|TRBV6-1|.|few
TGTGCCAGCAGAAAGACCTACGAGCAGTACTTC
CASRKTYEQYF
>TRBJ1-1|TRBV15|TRBD1|many
TGTGCCACCAGCAGACCGGGACAGGGGAACACTGAAGCTTTCTTT
CATSRPGQGNTEAFF
>TRBJ1-1|TRBV24-1|.|.
TGTGCCACCAGTGCCATCGGCCCCGGGGGGACTGAAGCTTTCTTT
CATSAIGPGGTEAFF
>TRBJ2-5|TRBV29-1|TRBD1|many
TGCAGCGTGGACCAGGGGGCTACCCAAGAGACCCAGTACTTC
CSVDQGATQETQYF
>TRBJ1-3|TRBV2|.|many
TGTGCCAGCAGGGGGGATTTTGGAAACACCATATATTTT
CASRGDFGNTIYF
>TRBJ2-7|TRBV20-1|.|few
TGCAGTGCTAGAGATCTGGGACGGCCTACGGAGCAGTACTTC
CSARDLGRPTEQYF
>TRBJ1-1|TRBV30|TRBD1|.
TGTGCCACCCCGGGACAGGGATCCACTGAAGCTTTCTTT
CATPGQGSTEAFF
>TRBJ1-3|TRBV7-9|.|few
TGTGCCAGCAGCTTACGGGGGTCAATTGGAAACACCATATATTTT
CASSLRGSIGNTIYF
>TRBJ2-5|TRBV29-1|TRBD1|.
TGCAGTTACTGGGACAGCCAAGAGACCCAGTACTTC
CSYWDSQETQYF
>TRBJ1-2|TRBV10-3|.|.
TGTGCCAGCAGTTTAGTCCAGTTCCTACATGGCTACACCTTC
CASSLVQFLHGYTF
>TRBJ2-5|TRBV19|.|.
TGTGCCAGTGCTAGGGGGGAGTACCAAGAGACCCAGTACTTC
CASARGEYQETQYF
>TRBJ2-2|TRBV7-2|TRBD2|.
TGTGCCAGCAGTGAAGGGCTAGCGGGAGGGTTCGCGAACACCGGGGAGCTGTTTTTT
CASSEGLAGGFANTGELFF
>TRBJ1-5|TRBV10-2|.|many
TGCGCCAGCAGTGAATGGACTGATGATCAGCCCCAGCATTTT
CASSEWTDDQPQHF
>TRBJ2-3|TRBV15|.|few
TGTGCCACCAGCAGAGGCACAGCAGATACGCAGTATTTT
CATSRGTADTQYF
>TRBJ1-5|TRBV12-5|TRBD1|.
TGTGCTAGTGGCCGGGACAGGGATAGCAATCAGCCCCAGCATTTT
CASGRDRDSNQPQHF